The present entry profiles one T cell receptor (beta chain) with its context. The sample belongs to a study of blood T cell repertoires in COVID-19. About the research overall: The United States, Italy and Spain provided the acute and convalescent COVID-19 samples. PBMCs, B-cell-depleted T cells, or T cells provided the cDNA or gDNA that made up the material.

Profiling relied on immunoSEQ multiplex PCR, and the TCRdb table lists in-frame clones only, not all of them. The sample records tens of thousands of clones, roughly 82% being singletons. Material: peripheral blood. This TCR derives from a woman of 80 years or more with active or convalescent COVID-19.

The CDR3 sequence is CASNLLAGGTYEQYF. The DNA for the CDR3 is TGTGCCAGCAACCTCTTAGCGGGGGGTACGTATGAGCAGTACTTC. This rearrangement joins TRBV2 to TRBJ2-7; 10 nucleotides match TRBD2. Trimming at V came to 7 bases and at J to 7 bases, leaving 13 bases not matched to a gene. In germline, CDR1 is SNHLY, CDR2 FYNNEI. This CDR3 has 15 amino acids.